Given below is one T cell receptor beta chain in context. Its antigen is still unknown. This sample was taken from a study of OX40 agonist ivuxolimab in advanced cancers. The investigators sampled blood at baseline, at cycle 4 day 1, and at cycle 7 day 1. General observations from the study: Some nonresponders likewise displayed low normalized T-cell clonal expansion.

Sequencing used immunoSEQ multiplex PCR; TCRdb keeps in-frame clones, though not all of them. This table has about 50,000 clones, more than 75% appearing once. This specimen was CD4+ or CD8+ T cells sorted from blood, taken in a trial of the OX40 agonist ivuxolimab. This TCR came from an adult with an advanced solid tumor such as melanoma, head and neck, liver or kidney cancer.

CDR3 region: CASSPHLIGGNQPQHF. As DNA, the CDR3 is TGCGCCAGCAGCCCCCATCTCATAGGGGGCAATCAGCCCCAGCATTTT. This chain uses TRBV4-1 with TRBJ1-5; tentative D call: TRBD1 (5 bases). Looked up from germline, CDR1 is MGHRA and CDR2 is YSYEKL. V was cut by 4 bases and J by 2 bases, with 15 bases left in between. There are 16 residues in the CDR3.